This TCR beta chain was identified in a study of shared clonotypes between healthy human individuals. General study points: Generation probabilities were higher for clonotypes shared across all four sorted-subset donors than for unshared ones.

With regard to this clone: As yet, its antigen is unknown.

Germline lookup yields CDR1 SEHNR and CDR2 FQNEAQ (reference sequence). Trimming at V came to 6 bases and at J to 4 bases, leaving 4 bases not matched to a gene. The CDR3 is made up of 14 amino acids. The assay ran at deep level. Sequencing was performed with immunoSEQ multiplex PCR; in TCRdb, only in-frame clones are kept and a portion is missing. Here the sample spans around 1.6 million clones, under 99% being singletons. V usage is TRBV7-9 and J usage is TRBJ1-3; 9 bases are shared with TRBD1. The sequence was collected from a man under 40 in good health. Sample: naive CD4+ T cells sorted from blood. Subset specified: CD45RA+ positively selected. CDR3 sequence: CASSPGTGGNTIYF. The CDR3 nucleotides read TGTGCCAGCAGTCCCGGGACAGGGGGAAACACCATATATTTT.